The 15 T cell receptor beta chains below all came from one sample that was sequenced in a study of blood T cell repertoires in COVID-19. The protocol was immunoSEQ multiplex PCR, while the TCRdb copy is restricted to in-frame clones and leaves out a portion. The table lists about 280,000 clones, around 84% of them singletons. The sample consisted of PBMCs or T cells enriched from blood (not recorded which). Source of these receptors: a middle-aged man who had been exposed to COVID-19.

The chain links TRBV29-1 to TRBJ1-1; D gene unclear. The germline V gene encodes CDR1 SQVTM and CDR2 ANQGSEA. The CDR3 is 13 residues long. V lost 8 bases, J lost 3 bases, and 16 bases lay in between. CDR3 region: CSSREETYTEAFF. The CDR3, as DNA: TGCAGCTCAAGGGAGGAAACGTACACTGAAGCTTTCTTT.

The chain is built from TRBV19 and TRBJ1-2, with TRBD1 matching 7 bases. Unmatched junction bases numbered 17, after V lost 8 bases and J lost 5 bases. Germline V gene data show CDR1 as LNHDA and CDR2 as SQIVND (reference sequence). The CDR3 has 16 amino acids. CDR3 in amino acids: CASLSGTVVSPYGYTF. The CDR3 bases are TGTGCCAGTCTTTCCGGGACAGTCGTATCACCTTATGGCTACACCTTC.

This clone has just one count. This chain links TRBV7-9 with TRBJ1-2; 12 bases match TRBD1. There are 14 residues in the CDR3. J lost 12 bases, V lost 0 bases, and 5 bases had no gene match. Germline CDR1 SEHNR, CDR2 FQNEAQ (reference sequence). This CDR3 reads CASSLAGQGAIDTF. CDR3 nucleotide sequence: TGTGCCAGCAGCTTAGCGGGACAGGGGGCGATTGACACCTTC.

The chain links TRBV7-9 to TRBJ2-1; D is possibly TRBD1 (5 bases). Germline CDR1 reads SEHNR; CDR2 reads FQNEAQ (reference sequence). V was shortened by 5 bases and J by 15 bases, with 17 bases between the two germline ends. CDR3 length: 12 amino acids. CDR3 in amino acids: CASSLDRNRMFF. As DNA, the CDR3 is TGTGCCAGCAGCCTCGACAGAAACAGAATGTTCTTC.

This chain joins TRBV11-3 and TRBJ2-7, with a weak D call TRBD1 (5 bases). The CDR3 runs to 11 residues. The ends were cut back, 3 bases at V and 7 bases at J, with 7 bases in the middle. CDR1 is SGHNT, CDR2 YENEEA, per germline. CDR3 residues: CASSFDSEQYF. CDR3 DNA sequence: TGTGCCAGCAGCTTTGACAGTGAGCAGTACTTC.

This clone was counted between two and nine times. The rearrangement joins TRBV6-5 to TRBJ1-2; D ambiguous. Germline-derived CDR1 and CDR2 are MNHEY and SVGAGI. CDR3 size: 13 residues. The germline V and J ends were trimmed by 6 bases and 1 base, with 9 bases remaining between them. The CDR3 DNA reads TGTGCCAGCAGGTTCGGGATTAACTATGGCTACACCTTC. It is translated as CASRFGINYGYTF.

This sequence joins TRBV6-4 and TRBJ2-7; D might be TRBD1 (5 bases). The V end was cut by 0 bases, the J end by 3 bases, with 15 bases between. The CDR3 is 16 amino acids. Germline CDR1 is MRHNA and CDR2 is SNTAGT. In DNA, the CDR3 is TGTGCCAGCAGTGACTCCCACGAGGACAATAGCTACGAGCAGTACTTC. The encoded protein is CASSDSHEDNSYEQYF.

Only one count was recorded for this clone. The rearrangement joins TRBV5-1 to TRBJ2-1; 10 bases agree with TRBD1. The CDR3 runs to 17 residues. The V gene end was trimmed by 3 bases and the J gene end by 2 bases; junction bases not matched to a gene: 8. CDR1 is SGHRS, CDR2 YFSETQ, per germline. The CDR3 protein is CASSSRGQGRPYNEQFF. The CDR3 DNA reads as TGCGCCAGCAGCTCCCGGGGACAGGGGCGACCCTACAATGAGCAGTTCTTC. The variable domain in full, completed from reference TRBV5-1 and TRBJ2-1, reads KAGVTQTPRYLIKTRGQQVTLSCSPISGHRSVSWYQQTPGQGLQFLFEYFSETQRNKGNFPGRFSGRQFSNSRSEMNVSTLELGDSALYLCASSSRGQGRPYNEQFFGPGTRLTVL.

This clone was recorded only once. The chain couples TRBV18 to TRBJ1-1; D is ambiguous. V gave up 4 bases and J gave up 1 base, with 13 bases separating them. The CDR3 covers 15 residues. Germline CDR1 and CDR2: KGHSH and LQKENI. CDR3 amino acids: CASSRTPAGNTEAFF. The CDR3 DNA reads TGTGCCAGCTCACGCACTCCGGCAGGGAACACTGAAGCTTTCTTT.

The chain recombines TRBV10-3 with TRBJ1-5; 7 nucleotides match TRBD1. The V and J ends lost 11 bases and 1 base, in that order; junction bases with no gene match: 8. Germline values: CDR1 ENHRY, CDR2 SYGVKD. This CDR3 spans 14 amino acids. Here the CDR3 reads CAVGGLESNQPQHF. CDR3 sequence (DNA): TGTGCCGTAGGGGGCCTCGAGAGCAATCAGCCCCAGCATTTT.

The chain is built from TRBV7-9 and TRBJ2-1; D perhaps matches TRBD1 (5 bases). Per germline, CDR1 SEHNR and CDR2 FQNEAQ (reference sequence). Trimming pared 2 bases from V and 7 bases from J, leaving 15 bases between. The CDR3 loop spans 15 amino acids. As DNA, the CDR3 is TGTGCCAGCAGCTTACGGGCAGGGTATCTGAATGAGCAGTTCTTC. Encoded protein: CASSLRAGYLNEQFF.

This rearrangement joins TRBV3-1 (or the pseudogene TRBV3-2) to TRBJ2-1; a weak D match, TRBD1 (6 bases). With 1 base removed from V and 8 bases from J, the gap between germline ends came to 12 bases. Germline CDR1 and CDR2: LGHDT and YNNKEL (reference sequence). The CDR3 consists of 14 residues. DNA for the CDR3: TGTGCCAGCAGCCAAGGATACAGGGTCCATGAGCAGTTCTTC. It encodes CASSQGYRVHEQFF.

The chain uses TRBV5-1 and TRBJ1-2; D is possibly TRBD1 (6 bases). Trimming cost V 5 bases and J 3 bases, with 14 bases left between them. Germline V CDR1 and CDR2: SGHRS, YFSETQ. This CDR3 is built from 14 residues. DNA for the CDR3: TGCGCCAGCAGTTCAACAGGGTCGGACTATGGCTACACCTTC. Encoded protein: CASSSTGSDYGYTF.

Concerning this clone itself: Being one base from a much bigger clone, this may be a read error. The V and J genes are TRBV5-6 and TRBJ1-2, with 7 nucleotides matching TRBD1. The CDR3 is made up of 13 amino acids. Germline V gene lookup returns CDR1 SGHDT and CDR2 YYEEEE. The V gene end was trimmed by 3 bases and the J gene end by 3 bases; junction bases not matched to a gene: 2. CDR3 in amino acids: CASSSTGYYGYTF. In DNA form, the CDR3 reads TGTGCCAGCAGCTCGACAGGGTACTATGGCTACACCTTC.

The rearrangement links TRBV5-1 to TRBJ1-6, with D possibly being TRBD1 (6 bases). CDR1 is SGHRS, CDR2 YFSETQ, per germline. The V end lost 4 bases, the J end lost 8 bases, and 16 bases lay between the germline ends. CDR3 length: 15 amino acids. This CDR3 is CASSAPGRGDSPLHF. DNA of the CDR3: TGCGCCAGCAGCGCCCCTGGCAGGGGTGATTCACCCCTCCACTTT.